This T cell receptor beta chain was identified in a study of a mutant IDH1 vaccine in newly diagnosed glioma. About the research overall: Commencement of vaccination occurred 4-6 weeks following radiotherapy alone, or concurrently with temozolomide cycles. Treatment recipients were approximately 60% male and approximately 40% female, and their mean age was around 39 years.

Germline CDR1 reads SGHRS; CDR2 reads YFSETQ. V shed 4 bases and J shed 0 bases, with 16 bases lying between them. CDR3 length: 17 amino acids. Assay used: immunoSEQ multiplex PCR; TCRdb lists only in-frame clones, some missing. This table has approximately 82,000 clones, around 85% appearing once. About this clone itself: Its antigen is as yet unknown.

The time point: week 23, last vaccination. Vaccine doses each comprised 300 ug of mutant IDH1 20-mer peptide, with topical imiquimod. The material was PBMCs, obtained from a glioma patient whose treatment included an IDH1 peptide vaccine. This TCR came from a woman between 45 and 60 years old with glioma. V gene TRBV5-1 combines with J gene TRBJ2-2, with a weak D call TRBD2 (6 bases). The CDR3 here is CASSPGRDSANTGELFF. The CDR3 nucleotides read TGCGCCAGCAGCCCCGGAAGGGACTCCGCGAACACCGGGGAGCTGTTTTTT.